The rows below give T cell receptor beta chains drawn from one sample of a study of a mutant IDH1 vaccine in newly diagnosed glioma. The assay was immunoSEQ multiplex PCR, and TCRdb's table has in-frame clones only and misses some. The sample holds approximately 35,000 clones, approximately 91% seen once. The specimen comprised PBMCs, sampled from a glioma patient treated with radiotherapy, temozolomide or both. These receptors were obtained from a woman aged 40-49 years with glioma. Both conserved end residues are part of each CDR3. Fields, in order: D gene, clone size, V gene, CDR3 length, J gene, CDR3 protein, CDR3 DNA. A D gene is named only where the DNA matches it firmly. A row's size may be missing; if present it is once, few, many or a size class.

.	.	TRBV30	11	TRBJ2-5	CAWRMGETQYF	TGTGCCTGGAGAATGGGAGAGACCCAGTACTTC
.	.	TRBV10-2	14	TRBJ1-1	CASKAGLMNTEAFF	TGCGCCAGCAAGGCTGGCCTCATGAACACTGAAGCTTTCTTT
.	.	TRBV27	12	TRBJ2-3	CASSPNTDTQYF	TGTGCCAGCAGTCCCAACACAGATACGCAGTATTTT
.	.	TRBV19	14	TRBJ2-2	CASRKGPSTGELFF	TGTGCCAGTCGTAAGGGGCCGAGCACCGGGGAGCTGTTTTTT
.	.	TRBV28	12	TRBJ2-7	CASSLWTYEQYF	TGTGCCAGCAGTTTATGGACCTACGAGCAGTACTTC
.	.	TRBV30	14	TRBJ1-3	CAWSFGDSGNTIYF	TGTGCCTGGAGTTTCGGGGACTCTGGAAACACCATATATTTT
.	few	TRBV18	15	TRBJ2-7	CASSAIQATNYEQYF	TGTGCCAGCTCAGCTATACAGGCGACAAACTACGAGCAGTACTTC
.	.	TRBV6-5	14	TRBJ1-2	CASSYSTGRYGYTF	TGTGCCAGCAGTTACTCGACCGGGCGCTATGGCTACACCTTC
.	.	TRBV6-1	14	TRBJ1-2	CASSEFGANYGYTF	TGTGCCAGCAGTGAATTCGGAGCTAACTATGGCTACACCTTC
.	.	TRBV4-1	14	TRBJ2-7	CASSQVLTSYEQYF	TGCGCCAGCAGCCAAGTTTTAACGTCCTACGAGCAGTACTTC
TRBD1	.	TRBV7-2	15	TRBJ1-5	CASSRTPGQGKVQHF	TGTGCCAGCAGCCGCACGCCGGGACAGGGAAAGGTCCAGCATTTT
.	.	TRBV2	15	TRBJ2-2	CATTPRPSSSGELFF	TGTGCCACCACGCCGCGGCCATCGTCGTCCGGGGAGCTGTTTTTT
.	.	TRBV9	12	TRBJ2-2	CASSYHPGELFF	TGTGCCAGCAGTTACCACCCCGGGGAGCTGTTTTTT
TRBD2	.	TRBV4-1	14	TRBJ2-7	CASSKIGLVSEQYF	TGCGCCAGCAGCAAGATCGGACTAGTGAGCGAGCAGTACTTC
TRBD1	.	TRBV6-1	15	TRBJ2-7	CASSERQGVSYEQYF	TGTGCCAGCAGTGAGAGACAGGGGGTATCCTACGAGCAGTACTTC
TRBD2	.	TRBV5-1	18	TRBJ2-3	CASSLAGLAAGLTDTQYF	TGCGCCAGCAGCTTGGCGGGACTAGCCGCCGGCCTCACAGATACGCAGTATTTT
.	.	TRBV6-5	15	TRBJ1-4	CASNRGRGPNEKLFF	TGTGCCAGCAATCGGGGTCGGGGTCCTAATGAAAAACTGTTTTTT
.	.	TRBV11-2	13	TRBJ1-1	CASSLGGWTEAFF	TGTGCCAGCAGCTTAGGGGGTTGGACTGAAGCTTTCTTT